Following are 15 T cell receptor beta chains from one sample sequenced in a study of cytomegalovirus exposure and HLA in healthy donors. The PCR had 60 Vbeta and 13 Jbeta primers. Sequencing was performed with immunoSEQ multiplex PCR; in TCRdb, only in-frame clones are kept and a portion is missing. The top ten clones hold roughly 3% of a sample with about 93,000 clones, about 81% of them seen once. The sequenced material came from PBMCs. All receptors derive from a woman in her thirties or forties in good health and CMV-seronegative.

The rearrangement uses TRBV6-5 and TRBJ2-7, with 7 bases identical to TRBD1. The CDR3 length is 12 residues. Germline values: CDR1 MNHEY, CDR2 SVGAGI. V was clipped by 9 bases and J by 3 bases; unmatched bases: 5. CDR3 in DNA: TGTGCCAGTGTGGGACAGCACTACGAGCAGTACTTC. The encoded protein is CASVGQHYEQYF.

This chain connects TRBV18 to TRBJ2-5, with TRBD1 identical over 7 bases. Germline V gene data show CDR1 as KGHSH and CDR2 as LQKENI. The ends lost 4 bases at V and 4 bases at J; junction bases unmatched: 6. The length of the CDR3 is 14 residues. The CDR3 DNA follows: TGTGCCAGCTCACGTCGACAGGGCACAGAGACCCAGTACTTC. Translated: CASSRRQGTETQYF.

The chain recombines TRBV7-8 with TRBJ1-5; D perhaps matches TRBD1 (5 bases). CDR3 length equals 15 residues. The V end was cut by 5 bases, the J end by 2 bases, with 13 bases between. Germline CDR1 SGHVS, CDR2 FQNEAQ. Written as DNA, the CDR3 is TGTGCCAGCAGCGCAAGCAGGGCTCGCAATCAGCCCCAGCATTTT. Protein: CASSASRARNQPQHF.

The genes are TRBV28 and TRBJ2-5; 7 bases fit TRBD2. J gave up 4 bases and V 3 bases, and 8 bases lay outside the gene matches. This CDR3 region has 15 residues. Germline V gene data show CDR1 as MDHEN and CDR2 as SYDVKM. For the CDR3, the DNA is TGTGCCAGCAGTTTGGCAGGACTAGGAGGAGAGACCCAGTACTTC. Amino acids: CASSLAGLGGETQYF.

V is TRBV6-5 and J is TRBJ2-7, with 9 bases lining up with TRBD1. There are 14 residues in the CDR3. Germline CDR1 and CDR2: MNHEY and SVGAGI. J was trimmed by 3 bases and V by 5 bases; bases with no gene match: 5. The CDR3 loop is CASSPTTGGYEQYF. CDR3 bases: TGTGCCAGCAGTCCCACGACAGGGGGCTACGAGCAGTACTTC.

In its sample, this clone was seen once. The chain couples TRBV9 to TRBJ1-5, with D maybe TRBD1 (6 bases). V lost 5 bases, J lost 4 bases, and 19 bases lay in between. The CDR3 has 16 residues. Germline CDR1 is SGDLS and CDR2 is YYNGEE. The CDR3 region has the DNA TGTGCCAGCAGTGGGGGTGGGGGGGGCTCAAATCAGCCCCAGCATTTT. The encoded protein is CASSGGGGGSNQPQHF.

This clone showed up just once. The J gene is TRBJ2-1, the V gene TRBV7-9; TRBD1 agrees at 7 bases. The CDR3 totals 15 residues. V was clipped by 1 base and J by 12 bases; unmatched bases: 12. The germline V gene encodes CDR1 SEHNR and CDR2 FQNEAQ (reference sequence). CDR3 amino acids: CASSLGGTADRWQFF. DNA of the CDR3: TGTGCCAGCAGCTTAGGTGGGACAGCAGACCGGTGGCAGTTCTTC.

The chain links TRBV7-6 to TRBJ2-6; TRBD1 matches 8 bases. This CDR3 region has 16 residues. From germline, CDR1 is SGHVS and CDR2 FNYEAQ. V shed 1 base, J shed 4 bases, and the junction held 3 bases outside the gene matches. DNA of the CDR3: TGTGCCAGCAGCTTAGAGGACAGGGCCGGGGCCAACGTCCTGACTTTC. Translating gives CASSLEDRAGANVLTF. Full variable domain (missing parts from reference TRBV7-6 and TRBJ2-6): GAGVSQSPRYKVTKRGQDVALRCDPISGHVSLYWYRQALGQGPEFLTYFNYEAQQDKSGLPNDRFSAERPEGSISTLTIQRTEQRDSAMYRCASSLEDRAGANVLTFGAGSRLTVL.

This chain links TRBV10-3 with TRBJ2-7, with 10 bases that match TRBD2. The V gene's germline CDR1 is ENHRY and CDR2 SYGVKD. The CDR3 length is 21 residues. Losses at the gene ends were 4 bases for V and 0 bases for J; bases not matched to a gene: 21. In DNA form, the CDR3 reads TGTGCCATCAGTGCCTTCCAAACTAGCGGGACCACAAGCGTCGGCTCCTACGAGCAGTACTTC. Encoded protein: CAISAFQTSGTTSVGSYEQYF.

The chain employs TRBV27 and TRBJ1-2; a weak D match, TRBD1 (6 bases). CDR3 size: 14 residues. Germline CDR1 is MNHEY and CDR2 is SMNVEV (reference sequence). V dropped 6 bases and J dropped 1 base, with 12 bases sitting between them. The CDR3 coding sequence is TGTGCCAGCAGGCCAGGGGCCGGTAACTATGGCTACACCTTC. This translates into CASRPGAGNYGYTF.

This clone turned up a few times. This CDR3 reads CAWSVRGGAQNPAFF. The DNA for the CDR3 is TGTGCCTGGAGTGTACGGGGGGGGGCCCAGAACCCGGCTTTCTTT. The V call is TRBV30, the J call TRBJ1-1, with a possible D match to TRBD1 (6 bases). This CDR3 is built from 15 residues. The germline CDR1 and CDR2 sequences are GTSNPN and SVGIG (reference sequence). Trimming left V 0 bases short and J 11 bases short, with 22 bases between. The full variable domain, completed using reference TRBV30 and TRBJ1-1, is SQTIHQWPATLVQPVGSPLSLECTVEGTSNPNLYWYRQAAGRGLQLLFYSVGIGQISSEVPQNLSASRPQDRQFILSSKKLLLSDSGFYLCAWSVRGGAQNPAFFGQGTRLTVV.

This chain uses TRBV19 with TRBJ1-4, with a weak D call TRBD1 (6 bases). Trimming shortened V by 5 bases and J by 3 bases, and 13 bases separated the two germline ends. Germline CDR1 and CDR2: LNHDA and SQIVND (reference sequence). The CDR3 is 15 residues long. In DNA form, the CDR3 reads TGTGCCAGTAGTGCCACAGGGCTCCCTAATGAAAAACTGTTTTTT. Its translation is CASSATGLPNEKLFF.

The chain joins TRBV11-1 to TRBJ2-2; perhaps TRBD2 as D (5 bases). Germline V gene sequence: CDR1 SGHAT, CDR2 FQDESV (reference sequence). This CDR3 has 14 residues. Trimming cost V 3 bases and J 1 base, with 6 bases left between them. CDR3 in amino acids: CASSFSGNTGELFF. In DNA, the CDR3 is TGTGCCAGCAGCTTCAGCGGGAACACCGGGGAGCTGTTTTTT.

This chain connects TRBV11-2 to TRBJ2-3; D possibly corresponds to TRBD2 (5 bases). CDR1 is SGHAT and CDR2 is FQNNGV in the germline V gene. V lost 5 bases and J lost 0, with 12 bases in between. This CDR3 comprises 15 residues. In nucleotides, the CDR3 is TGTGCCAGCAGCCCGAGGGCGGTTAGCACAGATACGCAGTATTTT. Translated, it gives CASSPRAVSTDTQYF.

The genes are TRBV18 and TRBJ2-1, with a tentative D call TRBD1 (6 bases). V dropped 2 bases and J dropped 10 bases, with 15 bases sitting between them. This CDR3 has 14 residues. CDR1 is KGHSH, CDR2 LQKENI, per germline. In DNA, the CDR3 is TGTGCCAGCTCACCAGAATCAGGGGTAGAGGAGCAGTTCTTC. Its translation is CASSPESGVEEQFF.